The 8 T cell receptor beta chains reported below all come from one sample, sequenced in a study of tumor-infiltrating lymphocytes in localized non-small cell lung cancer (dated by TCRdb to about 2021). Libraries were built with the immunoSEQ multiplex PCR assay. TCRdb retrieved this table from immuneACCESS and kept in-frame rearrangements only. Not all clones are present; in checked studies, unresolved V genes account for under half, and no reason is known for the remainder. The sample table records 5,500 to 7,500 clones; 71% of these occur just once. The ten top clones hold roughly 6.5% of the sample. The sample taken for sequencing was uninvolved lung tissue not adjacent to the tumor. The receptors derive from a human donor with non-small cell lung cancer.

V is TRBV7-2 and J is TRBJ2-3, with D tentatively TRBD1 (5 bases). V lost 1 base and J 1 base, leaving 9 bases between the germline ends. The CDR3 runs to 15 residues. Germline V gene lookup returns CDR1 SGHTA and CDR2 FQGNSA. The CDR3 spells CASSLVGVGTDTQYF. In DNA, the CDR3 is TGTGCCAGCAGCTTAGTAGGGGTGGGCACAGATACGCAGTATTTT.

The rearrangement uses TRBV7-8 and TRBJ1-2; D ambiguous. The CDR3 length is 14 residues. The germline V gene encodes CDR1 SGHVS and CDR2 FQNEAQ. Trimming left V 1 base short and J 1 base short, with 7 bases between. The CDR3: CASSLGPVNYGYTF. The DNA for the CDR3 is TGTGCCAGCAGCTTAGGCCCGGTTAACTATGGCTACACCTTC.

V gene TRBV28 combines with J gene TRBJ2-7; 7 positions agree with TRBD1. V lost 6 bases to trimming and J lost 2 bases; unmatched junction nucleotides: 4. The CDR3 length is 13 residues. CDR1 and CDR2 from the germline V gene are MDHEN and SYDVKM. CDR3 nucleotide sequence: TGTGCCAGCAGGGGGACAGAGACCTACGAGCAGTACTTC. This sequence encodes CASRGTETYEQYF.

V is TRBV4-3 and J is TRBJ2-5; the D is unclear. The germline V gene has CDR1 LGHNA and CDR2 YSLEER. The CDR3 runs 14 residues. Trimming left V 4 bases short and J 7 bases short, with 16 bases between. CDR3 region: CASSPSPGHGTQYF. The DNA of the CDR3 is TGCGCCAGCAGCCCTTCACCGGGCCATGGGACCCAGTACTTC.

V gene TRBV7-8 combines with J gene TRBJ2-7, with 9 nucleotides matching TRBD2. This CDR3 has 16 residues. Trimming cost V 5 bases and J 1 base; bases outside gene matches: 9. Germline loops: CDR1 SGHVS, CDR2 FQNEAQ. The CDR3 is CASSTRLAGLSYEQYF. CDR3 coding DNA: TGTGCCAGCAGCACCCGGCTAGCGGGACTATCCTACGAGCAGTACTTC. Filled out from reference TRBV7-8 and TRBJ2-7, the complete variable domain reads GAGVSQSPRYKVAKRGQDVALRCDPISGHVSLFWYQQALGQGPEFLTYFQNEAQLDKSGLPSDRFFAERPEGSVSTLKIQRTQQEDSAVYLCASSTRLAGLSYEQYFGPGTRLTVT.

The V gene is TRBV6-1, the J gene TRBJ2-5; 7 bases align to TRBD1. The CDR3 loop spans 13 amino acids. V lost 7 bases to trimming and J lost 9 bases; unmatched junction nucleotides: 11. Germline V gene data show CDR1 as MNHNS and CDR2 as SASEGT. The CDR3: CASTPGDRGSQYF. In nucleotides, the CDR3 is TGTGCCAGCACTCCCGGGGACAGAGGGTCCCAGTACTTC.

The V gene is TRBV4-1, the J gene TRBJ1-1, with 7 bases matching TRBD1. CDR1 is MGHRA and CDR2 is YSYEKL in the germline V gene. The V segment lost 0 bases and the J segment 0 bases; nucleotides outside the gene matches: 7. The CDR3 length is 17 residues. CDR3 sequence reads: CASSQDQAGGLNTEAFF. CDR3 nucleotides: TGCGCCAGCAGCCAAGATCAAGCAGGGGGGCTGAACACTGAAGCTTTCTTT.

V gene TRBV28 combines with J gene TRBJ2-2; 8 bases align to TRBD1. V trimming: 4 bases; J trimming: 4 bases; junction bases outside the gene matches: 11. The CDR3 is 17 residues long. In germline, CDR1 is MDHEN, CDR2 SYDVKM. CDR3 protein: CASSSGGQEHRTGELFF. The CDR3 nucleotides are TGTGCCAGCAGTTCCGGGGGACAGGAGCATCGCACCGGGGAGCTGTTTTTT. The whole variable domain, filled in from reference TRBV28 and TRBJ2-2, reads DVKVTQSSRYLVKRTGEKVFLECVQDMDHENMFWYRQDPGLGLRLIYFSYDVKMKEKGDIPEGYSVSREKKERFSLILESASTNQTSMYLCASSSGGQEHRTGELFFGEGSRLTVL.